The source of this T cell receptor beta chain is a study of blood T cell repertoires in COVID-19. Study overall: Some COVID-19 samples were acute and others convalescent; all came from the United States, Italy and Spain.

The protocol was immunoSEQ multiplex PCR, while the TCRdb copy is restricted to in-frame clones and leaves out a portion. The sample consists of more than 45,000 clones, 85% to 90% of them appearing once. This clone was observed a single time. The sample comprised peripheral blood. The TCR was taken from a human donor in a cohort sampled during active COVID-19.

CDR3 sequence: CASSLDSGYASTDTQYF. As DNA, the CDR3 is TGTGCCAGCAGCTTAGATTCAGGGTATGCTAGCACAGATACGCAGTATTTT. The chain employs TRBV11-2 and TRBJ2-3, with D possibly TRBD1 on 5 matching bases. From germline, CDR1 is SGHAT and CDR2 FQNNGV. CDR3 length equals 17 residues. Trimming removed 0 bases from V and 0 bases from J, with 13 bases in between.